A single sample is the source of the 11 T cell receptor beta chains below, sequenced in a study of T-cell reconstitution after alpha-beta-depleted transplantation in children. The TCRbeta library incorporated unique molecular identifiers. TCRdb analysed the PCR reads with MiXCR anew, one entry per CDR3 protein. Altogether roughly 100,000 distinct CDR3 sequences are present, roughly 8% being singletons, with the ten largest covering 5.5% to 8.5%. This specimen consisted of PBMCs from the stem cell graft donor, obtained from the stem cell graft. The receptor source for this set is a human donor who donated a stem cell graft to a child with congenital amegakaryocytic thrombocytopenia.

There are many counts of this clonotype. The gene calls are TRBV20-1 and TRBJ1-1; D unclear. The germline V gene encodes CDR1 DFQATT and CDR2 SNEGSKA (reference sequence). The CDR3 is 14 residues long. Trimming stripped 3 bases from V and 1 base from J, with 12 bases between. The CDR3 is CSASSSGPNTEAFF. In DNA form, the CDR3 reads TGCAGTGCTAGTAGTTCCGGGCCGAACACTGAAGCTTTCTTT.

In its sample, this clonotype was seen many times. The V gene is TRBV19, the J gene TRBJ2-7, with 9 bases aligning to TRBD2. Unmatched junction bases numbered 6, after V lost 1 base and J lost 2 bases. The V gene's germline CDR1 is LNHDA and CDR2 SQIVND (reference sequence). This CDR3 comprises 16 residues. The CDR3 here is CASSIVPGLATYEQYF. The CDR3 nucleotides read TGTGCCAGTAGTATAGTCCCGGGACTAGCAACCTACGAGCAGTACTTC.

This clonotype has ten or more counts. This sequence joins TRBV18 and TRBJ2-1; TRBD2 is a possible D gene (6 bases). The germline V gene encodes CDR1 KGHSH and CDR2 LQKENI. V was shortened by 6 bases and J by 8 bases, with 14 bases between the two germline ends. The CDR3 length is 13 residues. In DNA, the CDR3 is TGTGCCAGCTCCCCGCGGGGTCTGGATGAGCAGTTCTTC. Translation: CASSPRGLDEQFF.

This clonotype was seen many times. In DNA, the CDR3 is TGTGCCAGCAGCTTAGGGAACGGTGAGCAGTTCTTC. Its protein product is CASSLGNGEQFF. The chain employs TRBV7-3 and TRBJ2-1, with D hard to call. This CDR3 region has 12 residues. The germline CDR1 and CDR2 sequences are SGHTA and FQGTGA. V lost 2 bases and J lost 9, with 8 bases in between.

Only a few counts were recorded for this clonotype. The V gene is TRBV3-1, the J gene TRBJ1-2; possibly TRBD1 for D (6 bases). Trimming took 11 bases from V and 0 from J, leaving 25 bases between them. Looked up from germline, CDR1 is LGHDT and CDR2 is YNNKEL (reference sequence). This CDR3 is 17 amino acids long. CDR3 bases: TGTGCCTGCTCCCAACACAGGGAGAGGTCCGCTAACTATGGCTACACCTTC. Its translation: CACSQHRERSANYGYTF.

In this sample, this clonotype turned up many times. The chain links TRBV3-1 to TRBJ1-4; possible D gene TRBD1, 5 bases. The CDR3 length is 14 residues. CDR1 is LGHDT, CDR2 YNNKEL, per germline (reference sequence). Trimming pared 5 bases from V and 3 bases from J, leaving 10 bases between. The CDR3 protein is CASSETGPNEKLFF. CDR3 sequence (DNA): TGTGCCAGCAGCGAGACGGGGCCTAATGAAAAACTGTTTTTT.

The sample holds many counts of this clonotype. This chain joins TRBV5-6 and TRBJ2-5; D assignment may be TRBD1 or TRBD2 (5 bases each). This CDR3 has 17 residues. V lost 4 bases and J 2 bases, leaving 21 bases between the germline ends. CDR1 and CDR2 from the germline V gene are SGHDT and YYEEEE. The CDR3 reads CASSLDTLGTAQETQYF. CDR3 DNA: TGTGCCAGCAGCCTGGATACCCTCGGGACCGCTCAAGAGACCCAGTACTTC.

There are many counts of this clonotype. The chain couples TRBV15 to TRBJ2-3, with TRBD1 as a possible D gene (6 bases). The CDR3 loop spans 15 amino acids. Trimming cost V 0 bases and J 0 bases, with 7 bases left between them. Per germline, CDR1 LNHNV and CDR2 YYDKDF (reference sequence). CDR3 sequence (DNA): TGTGCCACCAGCAGAGAACAGGGTAGCACAGATACGCAGTATTTT. This sequence encodes CATSREQGSTDTQYF.

This clonotype appeared many times. As DNA, the CDR3 is TGCGCCAGCAGCTTGGGAACTACAACAGATACGCAGTATTTT. Its translation: CASSLGTTTDTQYF. V gene TRBV5-1 combines with J gene TRBJ2-3; D gene unclear. This CDR3 spans 14 amino acids. Germline values: CDR1 SGHRS, CDR2 YFSETQ. V lost 0 bases and J lost 3, with 8 bases in between.

Ten or more counts support this clonotype. The chain is built from TRBV30 and TRBJ2-3; 7 bases agree with TRBD2. V dropped 2 bases and J dropped 6; count of bases not matched to a gene: 5. This CDR3 comprises 13 residues. Looked up from germline, CDR1 is GTSNPN and CDR2 is SVGIG (reference sequence). CDR3 amino acids: CAWSRREKDTQYF. CDR3 sequence (DNA): TGTGCCTGGAGTAGGCGGGAGAAGGATACGCAGTATTTT.

In its sample, this clonotype was seen many times. The chain employs TRBV4-1 and TRBJ1-5, with D unresolved. This CDR3 is 14 amino acids long. CDR1 is MGHRA and CDR2 is YSYEKL in the germline V gene. V dropped 2 bases and J dropped 3 bases, with 8 bases sitting between them. CDR3 in amino acids: CASSQPWNNQPQHF. DNA for the CDR3: TGCGCCAGCAGCCAACCCTGGAACAATCAGCCCCAGCATTTT.